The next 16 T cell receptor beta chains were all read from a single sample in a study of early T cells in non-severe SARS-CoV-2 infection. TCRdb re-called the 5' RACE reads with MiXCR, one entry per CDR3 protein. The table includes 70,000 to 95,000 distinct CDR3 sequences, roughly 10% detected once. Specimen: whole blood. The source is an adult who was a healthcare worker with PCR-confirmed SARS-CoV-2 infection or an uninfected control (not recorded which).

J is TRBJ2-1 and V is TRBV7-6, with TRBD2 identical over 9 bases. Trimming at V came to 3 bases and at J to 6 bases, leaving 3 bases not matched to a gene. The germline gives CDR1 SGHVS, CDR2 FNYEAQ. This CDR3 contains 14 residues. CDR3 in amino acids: CASSFGLASNEQFF. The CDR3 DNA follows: TGTGCCAGCAGCTTCGGACTAGCGAGCAATGAGCAGTTCTTC.

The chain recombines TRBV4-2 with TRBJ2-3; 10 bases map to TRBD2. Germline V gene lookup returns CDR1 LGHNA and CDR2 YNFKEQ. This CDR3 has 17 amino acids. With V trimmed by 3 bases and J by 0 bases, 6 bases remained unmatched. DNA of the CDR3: TGTGCCAGCAGCCAGCGAGCGGGGGGGGTTAGCACAGATACGCAGTATTTT. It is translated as CASSQRAGGVSTDTQYF.

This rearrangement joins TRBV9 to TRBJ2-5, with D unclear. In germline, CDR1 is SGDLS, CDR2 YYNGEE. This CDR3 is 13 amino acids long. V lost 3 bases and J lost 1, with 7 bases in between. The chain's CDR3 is CASSAAPQETQYF. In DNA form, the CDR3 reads TGTGCCAGCAGCGCTGCCCCCCAAGAGACCCAGTACTTC.

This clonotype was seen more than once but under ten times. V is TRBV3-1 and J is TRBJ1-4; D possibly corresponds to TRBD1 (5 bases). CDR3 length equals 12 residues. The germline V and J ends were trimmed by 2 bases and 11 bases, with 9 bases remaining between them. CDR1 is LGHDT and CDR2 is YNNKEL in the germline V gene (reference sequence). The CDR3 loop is CASSQQGGKLFF. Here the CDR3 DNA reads TGTGCCAGCAGCCAACAGGGAGGGAAACTGTTTTTT.

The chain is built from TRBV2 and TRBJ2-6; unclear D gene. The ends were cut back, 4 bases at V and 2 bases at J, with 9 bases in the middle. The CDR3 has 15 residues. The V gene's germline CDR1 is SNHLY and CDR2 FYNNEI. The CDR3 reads CASSVTDPGANVLTF. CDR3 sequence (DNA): TGTGCCAGCAGTGTGACCGACCCTGGGGCCAACGTCCTGACTTTC.

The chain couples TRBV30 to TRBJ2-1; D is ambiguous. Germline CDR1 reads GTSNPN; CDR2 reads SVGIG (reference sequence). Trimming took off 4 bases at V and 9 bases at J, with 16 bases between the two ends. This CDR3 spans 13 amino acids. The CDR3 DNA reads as TGTGCCTGGACCTTCGACCCCAGGAGTGAGCAGTTCTTC. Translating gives CAWTFDPRSEQFF.

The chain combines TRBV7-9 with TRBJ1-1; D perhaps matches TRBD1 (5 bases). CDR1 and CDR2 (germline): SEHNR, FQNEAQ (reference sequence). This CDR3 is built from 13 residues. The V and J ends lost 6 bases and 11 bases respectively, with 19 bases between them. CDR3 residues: CASRSGTMKDAFF. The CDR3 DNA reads TGTGCCAGCAGGTCCGGGACCATGAAGGACGCTTTCTTT.

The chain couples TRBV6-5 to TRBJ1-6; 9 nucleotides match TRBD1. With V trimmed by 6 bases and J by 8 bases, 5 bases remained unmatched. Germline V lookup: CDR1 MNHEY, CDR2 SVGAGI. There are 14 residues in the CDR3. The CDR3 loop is CASRGGTGYSPLHF. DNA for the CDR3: TGTGCCAGCAGAGGTGGGACAGGGTATTCACCCCTCCACTTT.

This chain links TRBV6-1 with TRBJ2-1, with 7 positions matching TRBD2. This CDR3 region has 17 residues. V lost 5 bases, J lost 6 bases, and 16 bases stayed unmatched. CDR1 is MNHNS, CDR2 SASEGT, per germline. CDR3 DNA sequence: TGTGCCAGCAGTTCACGGCGGGCTAGCGGAGATATCAATGAGCAGTTCTTC. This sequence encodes CASSSRRASGDINEQFF.

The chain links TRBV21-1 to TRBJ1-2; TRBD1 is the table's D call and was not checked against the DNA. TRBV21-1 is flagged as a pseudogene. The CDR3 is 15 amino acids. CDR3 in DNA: TGTGCCAGCAGCAAGGACGACAGGGCTAACTATGGCTACACCTTC. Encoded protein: CASSKDDRANYGYTF.

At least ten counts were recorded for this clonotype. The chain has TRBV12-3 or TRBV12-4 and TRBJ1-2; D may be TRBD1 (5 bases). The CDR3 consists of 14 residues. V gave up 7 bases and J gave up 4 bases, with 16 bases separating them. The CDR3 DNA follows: TGTGCCAGCACTCAATCGGGACGGACCTATGGCTACACCTTC. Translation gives CASTQSGRTYGYTF.

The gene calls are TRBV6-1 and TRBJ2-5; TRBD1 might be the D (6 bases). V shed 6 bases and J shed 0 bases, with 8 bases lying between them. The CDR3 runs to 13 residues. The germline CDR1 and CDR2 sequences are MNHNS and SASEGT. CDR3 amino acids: CASRRDNQETQYF. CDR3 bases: TGTGCCAGCAGGAGGGACAACCAAGAGACCCAGTACTTC.

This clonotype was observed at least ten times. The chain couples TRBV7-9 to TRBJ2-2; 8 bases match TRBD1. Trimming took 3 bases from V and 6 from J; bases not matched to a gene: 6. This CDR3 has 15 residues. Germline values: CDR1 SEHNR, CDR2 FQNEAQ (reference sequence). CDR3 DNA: TGTGCCAGCAGCTTCGAGACAGGGGACGCCGGGGAGCTGTTTTTT. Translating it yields CASSFETGDAGELFF. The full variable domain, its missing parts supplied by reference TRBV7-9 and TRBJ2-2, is DTGVSQNPRHKITKRGQNVTFRCDPISEHNRLYWYRQTLGQGPEFLTYFQNEAQLEKSRLLSDRFSAERPKGSFSTLEIQRTEQGDSAMYLCASSFETGDAGELFFGEGSRLTVL.

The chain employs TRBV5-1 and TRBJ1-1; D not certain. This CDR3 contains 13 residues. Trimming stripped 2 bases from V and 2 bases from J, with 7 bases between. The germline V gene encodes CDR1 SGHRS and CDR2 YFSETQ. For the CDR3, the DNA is TGCGCCAGCAGCTTTCAATTTAACACTGAAGCTTTCTTT. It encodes CASSFQFNTEAFF.

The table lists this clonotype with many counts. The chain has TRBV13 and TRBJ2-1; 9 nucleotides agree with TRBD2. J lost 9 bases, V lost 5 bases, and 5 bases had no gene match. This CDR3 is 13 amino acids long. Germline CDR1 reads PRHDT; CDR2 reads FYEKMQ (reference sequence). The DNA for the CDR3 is TGTGCCAGCAGCCCCCCTAGCGGGGTTGAGCAGTTCTTC. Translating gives CASSPPSGVEQFF.

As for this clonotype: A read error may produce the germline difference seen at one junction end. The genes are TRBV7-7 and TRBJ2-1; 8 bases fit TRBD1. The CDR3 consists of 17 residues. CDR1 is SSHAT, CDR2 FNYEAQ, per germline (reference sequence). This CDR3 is CASSILPGTGDYNEQSF. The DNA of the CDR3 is TGTGCCAGCAGCATCCTTCCCGGGACAGGAGACTACAATGAGCAGTCCTTC.